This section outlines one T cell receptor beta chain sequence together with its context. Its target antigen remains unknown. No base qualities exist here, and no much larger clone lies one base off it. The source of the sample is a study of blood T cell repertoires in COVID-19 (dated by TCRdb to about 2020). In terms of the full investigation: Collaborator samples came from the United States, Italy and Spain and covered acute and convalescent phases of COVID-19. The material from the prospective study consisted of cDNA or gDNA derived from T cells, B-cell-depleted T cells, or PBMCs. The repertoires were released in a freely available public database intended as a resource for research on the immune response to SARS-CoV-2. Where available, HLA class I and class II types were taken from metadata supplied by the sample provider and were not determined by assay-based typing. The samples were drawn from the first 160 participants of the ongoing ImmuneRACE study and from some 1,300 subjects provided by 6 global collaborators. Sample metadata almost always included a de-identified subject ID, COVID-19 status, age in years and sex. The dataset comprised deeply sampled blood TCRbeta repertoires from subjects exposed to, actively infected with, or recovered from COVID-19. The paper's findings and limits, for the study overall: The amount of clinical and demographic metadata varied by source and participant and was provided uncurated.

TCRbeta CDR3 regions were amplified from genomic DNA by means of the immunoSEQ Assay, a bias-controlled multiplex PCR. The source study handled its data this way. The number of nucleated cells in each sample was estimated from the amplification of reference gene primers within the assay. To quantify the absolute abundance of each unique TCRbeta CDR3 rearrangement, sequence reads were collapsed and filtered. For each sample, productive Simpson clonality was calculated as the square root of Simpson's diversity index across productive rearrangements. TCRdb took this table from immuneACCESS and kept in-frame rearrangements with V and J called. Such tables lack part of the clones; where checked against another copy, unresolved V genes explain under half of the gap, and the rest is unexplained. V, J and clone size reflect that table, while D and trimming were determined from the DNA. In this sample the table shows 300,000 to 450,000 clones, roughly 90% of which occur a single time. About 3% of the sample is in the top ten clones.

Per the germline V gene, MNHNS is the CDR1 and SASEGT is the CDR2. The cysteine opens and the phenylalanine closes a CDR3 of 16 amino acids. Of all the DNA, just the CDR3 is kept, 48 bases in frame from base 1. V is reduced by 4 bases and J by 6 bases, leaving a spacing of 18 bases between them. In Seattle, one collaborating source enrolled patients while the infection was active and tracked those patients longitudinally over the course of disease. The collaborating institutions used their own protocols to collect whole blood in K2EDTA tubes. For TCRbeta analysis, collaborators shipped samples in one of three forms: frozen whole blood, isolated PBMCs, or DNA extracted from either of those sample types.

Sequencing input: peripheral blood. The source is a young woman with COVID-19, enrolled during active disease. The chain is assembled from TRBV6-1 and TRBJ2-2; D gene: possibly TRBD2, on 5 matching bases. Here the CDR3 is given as CASSANRGWYPGELFF. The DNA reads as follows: TGTGCCAGCAGTGCCAACCGGGGTTGGTATCCCGGGGAGCTGTTTTTT.